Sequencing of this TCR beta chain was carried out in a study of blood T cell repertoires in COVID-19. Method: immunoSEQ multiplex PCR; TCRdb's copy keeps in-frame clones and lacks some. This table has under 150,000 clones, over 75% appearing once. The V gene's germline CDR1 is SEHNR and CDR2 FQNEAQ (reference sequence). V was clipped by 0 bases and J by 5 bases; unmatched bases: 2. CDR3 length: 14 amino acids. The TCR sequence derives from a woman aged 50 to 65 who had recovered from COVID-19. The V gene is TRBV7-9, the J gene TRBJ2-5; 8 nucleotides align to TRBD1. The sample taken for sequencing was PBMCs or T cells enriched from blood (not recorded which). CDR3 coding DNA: TGTGCCAGCAGCTTAGCGGGACAGGTGGAGACCCAGTACTTC. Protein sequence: CASSLAGQVETQYF.